The rows below give T cell receptor beta chains drawn from one sample of a study of cytomegalovirus exposure and HLA in healthy donors. Using immunoSEQ multiplex PCR, the repertoire was profiled, and TCRdb retains in-frame clones only, with some absent. The data show roughly 250,000 clones, 80% seen once. The sequencing sample was made of PBMCs. The receptors derive from a girl between 2 and 10 years old in good health and CMV-seronegative. CDR3s include the opening cysteine and the closing phenylalanine or tryptophan. Fields, in order: D gene, clone size, J gene, V gene, CDR3 protein, CDR3 DNA. A D gene is named only where the DNA matches it firmly. Clone size is shown for a subset of rows, as once, few, many or a class of expanded clone.

.,.,TRBJ1-2,TRBV27,CASSLTSTTGYGYTF,TGTGCCAGCAGTTTGACTTCTACGACCGGCTATGGCTACACCTTC
.,few,TRBJ2-7,TRBV7-2,CASRWTVVSYEQYF,TGTGCCAGCAGATGGACAGTAGTCTCCTACGAGCAGTACTTC
.,.,TRBJ1-4,TRBV28,CASIDERENEKLFF,TGTGCCAGCATAGATGAACGGGAAAACGAAAAACTGTTTTTT
TRBD1,.,TRBJ1-2,TRBV4-1,CASSLRDSPNPNYGYTF,TGCGCCAGCAGCCTGCGGGACAGCCCGAATCCTAACTATGGCTACACCTTC
.,.,TRBJ1-5,TRBV10-2,CASREQDRPQHF,TGCGCCAGCAGGGAACAGGACCGACCCCAGCATTTT
TRBD1,once,TRBJ1-1,TRBV7-9,CASRYPDRGVDEAFF,TGTGCCAGCAGGTACCCCGACAGGGGGGTGGATGAAGCTTTCTTT
TRBD2,.,TRBJ2-1,TRBV19,CASSQTSGGAHEQFF,TGTGCCAGTAGTCAAACTAGCGGGGGGGCCCATGAGCAGTTCTTC
.,.,TRBJ1-5,TRBV30,CAWNRGIGNQPQHF,TGTGCCTGGAACCGCGGGATTGGCAATCAGCCCCAGCATTTT
.,.,TRBJ2-7,TRBV10-3,CAISLAYEQYF,TGTGCCATCAGCCTTGCCTACGAGCAGTACTTC
.,.,TRBJ2-2,TRBV5-1,CASSLAGLGTGELFF,TGCGCCAGCAGCTTGGCAGGGCTCGGGACCGGGGAGCTGTTTTTT
.,.,TRBJ2-1,TRBV28,CASSQAYNEQFF,TGTGCCAGCAGTCAAGCTTACAATGAGCAGTTCTTC
TRBD1,.,TRBJ1-2,TRBV28,CASSLQGANGYTF,TGTGCCAGCAGTTTACAGGGGGCGAATGGCTACACCTTC
TRBD2,.,TRBJ2-7,TRBV27,CASSLGGEGRGEQYF,TGTGCCAGCAGTTTAGGGGGGGAGGGGCGAGGGGAGCAGTACTTC
.,.,TRBJ2-1,TRBV2,CASIPRQYLRRGQFF,TGTGCCAGCATTCCCAGACAGTACCTCCGGAGGGGGCAGTTCTTC
.,.,TRBJ2-7,TRBV6-4,CASPLPFEQYF,TGTGCCAGCCCCCTACCTTTCGAGCAGTACTTC
TRBD2,.,TRBJ2-1,TRBV14,CASSILAGGPYNEQFF,TGTGCCAGCAGCATCCTAGCGGGAGGACCCTACAATGAGCAGTTCTTC
.,.,TRBJ1-2,TRBV6-5,CASSYNLGGANYGYTF,TGTGCCAGCAGTTACAATCTCGGGGGAGCTAACTATGGCTACACCTTC
TRBD2,.,TRBJ2-3,TRBV5-1,CASSLGTSGSFGDTQYF,TGCGCCAGCAGCTTGGGGACTAGCGGGAGCTTCGGTGATACGCAGTATTTT
.,.,TRBJ1-2,TRBV10-3,CAISESRSYGYTF,TGTGCCATCTCCGAGTCGAGGAGCTATGGCTACACCTTC
TRBD2,.,TRBJ2-7,TRBV28,CASIGSTSGTDYEQYF,TGTGCCAGCATCGGGTCGACTAGCGGGACGGATTACGAGCAGTACTTC
TRBD1,.,TRBJ2-1,TRBV7-9,CASSSSLGQRYNEQFF,TGTGCCAGCAGCTCTAGCCTGGGACAGCGCTACAATGAGCAGTTCTTC
TRBD1,once,TRBJ1-6,TRBV30,CAWTGTGGYYNSPLHF,TGTGCCTGGACTGGGACAGGGGGCTATTATAATTCACCCCTCCACTTT
TRBD2,.,TRBJ2-3,TRBV28,CASSHLGLSSGGALSDTQYF,TGTGCCAGCAGTCATCTCGGACTCTCTAGCGGGGGGGCCTTATCGGATACGCAGTATTTT
.,.,TRBJ2-7,TRBV4-1,CASSQEPKQGYEQYF,TGCGCCAGCAGCCAAGAACCGAAACAGGGCTACGAGCAGTACTTC
TRBD1,.,TRBJ1-5,TRBV4-1,CASSLGQVNQPQHF,TGCGCCAGCAGTCTAGGACAGGTCAATCAGCCCCAGCATTTT
.,.,TRBJ1-2,TRBV14,CASSQVQGAYGYTF,TGTGCCAGCAGCCAAGTACAGGGCGCCTATGGCTACACCTTC
TRBD1,.,TRBJ2-7,TRBV19,CASSPFGTGYYEQCF,TGTGCCAGTAGTCCTTTCGGGACAGGGTACTACGAGCAGTGCTTC
.,.,TRBJ2-1,TRBV7-9,CASSLGTSKLYNEQFF,TGTGCCAGCAGCTTAGGGACTTCTAAACTTTACAATGAGCAGTTCTTC
.,.,TRBJ2-5,TRBV7-8,CASSSEFRQVQETQYF,TGTGCCAGCAGCTCAGAATTCCGACAGGTCCAAGAGACCCAGTACTTC
TRBD2,once,TRBJ2-7,TRBV28,CASIASGRAAEQYF,TGTGCCAGCATCGCTAGCGGGAGGGCGGCCGAGCAGTACTTC
.,.,TRBJ2-3,TRBV7-6,CASSLISGHLTDTQYF,TGTGCCAGCAGCTTAATTTCAGGACACCTCACAGATACGCAGTATTTT
.,.,TRBJ2-1,TRBV7-8,CASSSWDRRSGSYNEQFF,TGTGCCAGCAGCTCGTGGGACCGGCGTAGCGGCTCCTACAATGAGCAGTTCTTC
TRBD2,.,TRBJ2-5,TRBV9,CASSAGGLDVETQYF,TGTGCCAGCAGCGCCGGCGGACTAGATGTCGAGACCCAGTACTTC
.,.,TRBJ2-5,TRBV7-2,CASSFTGTQETQYF,TGTGCCAGCAGCTTTACCGGGACACAAGAGACCCAGTACTTC
TRBD1,.,TRBJ2-3,TRBV15,CATRYRDSYTDTQYF,TGTGCCACCAGGTACCGGGACAGCTACACAGATACGCAGTATTTT
.,.,TRBJ2-7,TRBV5-1,CASSHSGTAGFYEQYF,TGCGCCAGCAGCCATAGCGGGACAGCGGGTTTCTACGAGCAGTACTTC
.,.,TRBJ1-5,TRBV27,CASSTTPRDQPQHF,TGTGCCAGCAGTACAACCCCTAGAGATCAGCCCCAGCATTTT
TRBD2,.,TRBJ2-7,TRBV10-3,CAISGRLAEYEQYF,TGTGCCATCAGTGGTAGACTAGCGGAATACGAGCAGTACTTC
.,.,TRBJ1-4,TRBV5-1,CASSLFSSLGNEKLFF,TGCGCCAGCAGCTTGTTTAGTAGCCTTGGCAATGAAAAACTGTTTTTT
TRBD1,.,TRBJ1-2,TRBV19,CASSIDGTGGLGYTF,TGTGCCAGTAGTATAGACGGGACAGGGGGCCTTGGCTACACCTTC
TRBD2,once,TRBJ2-5,TRBV7-2,CASSLFPSGRMRYF,TGTGCCAGCAGCTTATTTCCTAGCGGGAGGATGCGGTACTTC
.,.,TRBJ2-5,TRBV7-9,CASSLTGGGSWQETQYF,TGTGCCAGCAGCTTAACGGGGGGCGGGAGTTGGCAAGAGACCCAGTACTTC
TRBD1,.,TRBJ1-5,TRBV6-1,CASSEAYDRGPNQPQHF,TGTGCCAGCAGTGAAGCGTACGACAGGGGGCCAAATCAGCCCCAGCATTTT
.,.,TRBJ1-1,TRBV4-2,CASSQDIRVYANTEAFF,TGTGCCAGCAGCCAAGATATCAGGGTCTACGCCAACACTGAAGCTTTCTTT
.,.,TRBJ2-2,TRBV6-6,CASLQGTGELFF,TGTGCCAGCCTACAGGGCACCGGGGAGCTGTTTTTT
TRBD1,few,TRBJ2-7,TRBV28,CASSYPRDRGGNEQYF,TGTGCCAGCAGTTACCCCCGGGACAGGGGGGGCAACGAGCAGTACTTC
TRBD1,.,TRBJ2-5,TRBV28,CASSSGQAEETQYF,TGTGCCAGCAGTTCGGGACAGGCTGAAGAGACCCAGTACTTC
.,.,TRBJ2-5,TRBV18,CASSPDIGETQYF,TGTGCCAGCTCACCAGACATAGGAGAGACCCAGTACTTC
TRBD1,once,TRBJ1-4,TRBV9,CASSVKTGVYEKLFF,TGTGCCAGCAGCGTGAAGACAGGGGTATATGAAAAACTGTTTTTT
TRBD1,.,TRBJ1-2,TRBV7-9,CASSSGQVEYGYTF,TGTGCCAGCAGCAGCGGACAGGTGGAGTATGGCTACACCTTC